This section outlines one T cell receptor beta chain sequence together with its context. This record belongs to a study of blood T cell repertoires in COVID-19. In the study's own analysis: Estimates of nucleated cell counts were drawn from the amplification of reference gene primers. Libraries were prepared by immunoSEQ multiplex PCR; TCRdb keeps only in-frame clonotypes and omits some of them. Clone size and the V and J calls come from that table; the DNA yielded D and trimming. The data hold about 670,000 clones, with 90% observed a single time. The CDR3 length is 15 residues. V was clipped by 4 bases and J by 1 base, with 13 bases between them. Germline V gives CDR1 MGHRA, CDR2 YSYEKL.

Source material: peripheral blood. The receptor comes from a woman between 18 and 29 years old with acute or convalescent COVID-19. The V and J genes are TRBV4-1 and TRBJ1-1, with D tentatively TRBD1 (6 bases). CDR3 nucleotide sequence: TGCGCCAGCAGCCGGTTGGGGGCTGGGAACACTGAAGCTTTCTTT. Its translation is CASSRLGAGNTEAFF.